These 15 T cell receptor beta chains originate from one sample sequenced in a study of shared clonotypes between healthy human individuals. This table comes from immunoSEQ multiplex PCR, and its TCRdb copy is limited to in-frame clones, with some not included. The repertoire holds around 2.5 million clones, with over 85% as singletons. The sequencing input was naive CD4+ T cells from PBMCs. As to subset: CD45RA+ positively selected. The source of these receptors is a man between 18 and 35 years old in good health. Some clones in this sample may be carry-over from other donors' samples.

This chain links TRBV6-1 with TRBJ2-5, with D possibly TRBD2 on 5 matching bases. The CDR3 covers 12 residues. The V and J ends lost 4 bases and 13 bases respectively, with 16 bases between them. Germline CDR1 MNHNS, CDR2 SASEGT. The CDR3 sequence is CASSATGYLAYF. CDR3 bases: TGTGCCAGCAGTGCAACGGGATATTTGGCGTACTTC.

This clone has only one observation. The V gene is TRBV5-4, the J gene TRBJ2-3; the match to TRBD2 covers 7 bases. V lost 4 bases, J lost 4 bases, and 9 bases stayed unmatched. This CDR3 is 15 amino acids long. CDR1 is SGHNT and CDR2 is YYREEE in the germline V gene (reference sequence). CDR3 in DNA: TGTGCCAGCAGCCTTGCTAGCGGAGGAGCAGATACGCAGTATTTT. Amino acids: CASSLASGGADTQYF.

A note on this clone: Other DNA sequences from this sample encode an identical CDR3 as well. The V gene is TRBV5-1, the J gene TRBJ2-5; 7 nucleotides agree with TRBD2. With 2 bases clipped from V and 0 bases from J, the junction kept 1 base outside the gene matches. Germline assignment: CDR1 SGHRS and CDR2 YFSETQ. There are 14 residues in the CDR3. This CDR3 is CASSFSGNQETQYF. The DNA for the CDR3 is TGCGCCAGCAGCTTCAGCGGGAACCAAGAGACCCAGTACTTC.

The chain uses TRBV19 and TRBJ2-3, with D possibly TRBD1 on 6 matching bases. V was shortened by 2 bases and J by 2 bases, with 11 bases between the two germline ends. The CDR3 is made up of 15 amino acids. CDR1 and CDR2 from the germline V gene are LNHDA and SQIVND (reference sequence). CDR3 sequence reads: CASSITQGPTDTQYF. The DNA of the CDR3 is TGTGCCAGTAGTATAACACAGGGCCCCACAGATACGCAGTATTTT.

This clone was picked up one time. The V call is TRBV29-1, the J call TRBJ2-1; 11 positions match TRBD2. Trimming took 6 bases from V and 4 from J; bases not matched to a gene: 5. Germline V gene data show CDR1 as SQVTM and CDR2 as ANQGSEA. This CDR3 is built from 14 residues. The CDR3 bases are TGCAGCGTCCCCGGGACTAGCGGATACAATGAGCAGTTCTTC. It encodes CSVPGTSGYNEQFF.

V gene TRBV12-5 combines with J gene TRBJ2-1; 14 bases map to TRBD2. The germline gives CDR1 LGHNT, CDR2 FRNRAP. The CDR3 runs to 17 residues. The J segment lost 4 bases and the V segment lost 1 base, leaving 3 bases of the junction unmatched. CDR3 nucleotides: TGTGCTAGTGGTTTGGGACTAGCGGGAGGGCCGTACAATGAGCAGTTCTTC. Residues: CASGLGLAGGPYNEQFF.

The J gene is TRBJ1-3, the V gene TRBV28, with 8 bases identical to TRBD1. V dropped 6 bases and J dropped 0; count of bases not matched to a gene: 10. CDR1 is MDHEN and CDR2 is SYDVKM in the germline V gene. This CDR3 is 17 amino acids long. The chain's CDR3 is CASRDPQGAPSGNTIYF. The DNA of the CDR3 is TGTGCCAGCAGAGACCCCCAGGGGGCTCCCTCTGGAAACACCATATATTTT.

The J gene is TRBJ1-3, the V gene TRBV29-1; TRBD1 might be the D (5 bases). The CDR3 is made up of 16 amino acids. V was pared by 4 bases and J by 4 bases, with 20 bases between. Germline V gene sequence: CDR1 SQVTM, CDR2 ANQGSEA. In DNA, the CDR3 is TGCAGCGTTGGCTGGGAGGGGTCTGACAGCGGAAACACCATATATTTT. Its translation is CSVGWEGSDSGNTIYF.

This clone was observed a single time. The CDR3 nucleotides are TGCGCCAGCAGCCCGCAAGAGGGCAGGGTGGCGAACACCGGGGAGCTGTTTTTT. This translates into CASSPQEGRVANTGELFF. J is TRBJ2-2 and V is TRBV4-1; perhaps D is TRBD1 or TRBD2 (5 bases each). This CDR3 is built from 18 residues. Between the trimmed V and J ends, which lost 4 bases and 0 bases, there was a span of 18 bases. Germline values: CDR1 MGHRA, CDR2 YSYEKL.

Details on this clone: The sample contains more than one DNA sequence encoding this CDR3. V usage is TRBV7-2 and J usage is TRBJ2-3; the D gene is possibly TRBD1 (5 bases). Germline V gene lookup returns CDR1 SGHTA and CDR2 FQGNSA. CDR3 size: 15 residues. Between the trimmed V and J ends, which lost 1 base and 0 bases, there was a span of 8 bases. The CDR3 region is CASSLVGASTDTQYF. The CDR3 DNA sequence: TGTGCCAGCAGCTTAGTAGGGGCTAGCACAGATACGCAGTATTTT.

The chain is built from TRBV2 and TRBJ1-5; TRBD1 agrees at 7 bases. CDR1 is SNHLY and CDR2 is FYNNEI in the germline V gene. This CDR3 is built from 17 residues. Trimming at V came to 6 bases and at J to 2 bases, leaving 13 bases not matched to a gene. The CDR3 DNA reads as TGTGCCAGCAGCCCGGACAGGCTAAGATCGGGCAATCAGCCCCAGCATTTT. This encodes CASSPDRLRSGNQPQHF.

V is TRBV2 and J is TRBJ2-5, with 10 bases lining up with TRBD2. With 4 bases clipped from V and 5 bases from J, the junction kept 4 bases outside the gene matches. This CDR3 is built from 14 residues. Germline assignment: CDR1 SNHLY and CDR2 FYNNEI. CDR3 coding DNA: TGTGCCAGCAGTGGACTAGCGGGTGTTGAGACCCAGTACTTC. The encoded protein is CASSGLAGVETQYF.

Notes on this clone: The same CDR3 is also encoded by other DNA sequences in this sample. CDR3 nucleotides: TGTGCCAGCAGTTACTCGAGGACGTCCTACGAGCAGTACTTC. Its protein product is CASSYSRTSYEQYF. V and J are TRBV6-6 and TRBJ2-7; D gene unclear. The CDR3 is made up of 14 amino acids. Trimming took 0 bases from V and 1 from J, leaving 7 bases between them. Germline CDR1 MNHNY, CDR2 SVGAGI (reference sequence).

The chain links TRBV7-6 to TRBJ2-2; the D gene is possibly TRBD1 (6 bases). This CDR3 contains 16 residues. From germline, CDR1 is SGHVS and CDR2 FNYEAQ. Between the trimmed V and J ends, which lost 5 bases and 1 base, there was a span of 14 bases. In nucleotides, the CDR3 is TGTGCCAGCAGCCGATCAGGCAGGGGGAACACCGGGGAGCTGTTTTTT. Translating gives CASSRSGRGNTGELFF.

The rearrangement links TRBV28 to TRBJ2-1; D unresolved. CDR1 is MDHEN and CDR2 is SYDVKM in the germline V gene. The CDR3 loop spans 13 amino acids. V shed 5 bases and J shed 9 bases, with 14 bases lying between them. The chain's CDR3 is CASSLDVLGEQFF. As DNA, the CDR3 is TGTGCCAGCAGTCTAGATGTCCTTGGTGAGCAGTTCTTC.